The rows below give T cell receptor beta chains drawn from one sample of a study of shared clonotypes between healthy human individuals. Measured with immunoSEQ multiplex PCR; TCRdb has only the in-frame clones, and not every one. The table lists around 430,000 clones, around 79% of them singletons. The sequencing input was PBMCs. Receptors originate from a woman aged 40 to 50 in good health. Some clones in this sample may be carry-over from other donors' samples. Both conserved end residues are part of each CDR3. Each record gives: D gene, J gene, V gene, clone size, CDR3 DNA, CDR3 protein. The D gene is left open where the match is weak. The size entry is marked missing in some rows and otherwise reads once, few, many or a size class.

>.|TRBJ2-7|TRBV9|once
TGTGCCAGCGGCGGCTGGTATCCCTACGAGCAGTACTTC
CASGGWYPYEQYF
>TRBD2|TRBJ2-1|TRBV5-1|once
TGCGCCAGCAGCTTGGGCCTAGCGGGAGTTGACTACAATGAGCAGTTCTTC
CASSLGLAGVDYNEQFF
>.|TRBJ2-6|TRBV15|.
TGTGCCACCAGCCCCCTTAGTTCTGGGGCCAACGTCCTGACTTTC
CATSPLSSGANVLTF
>.|TRBJ2-3|TRBV2|.
TGTGCCAGCGTTCAGCTAGCAGATACGCAGTATTTT
CASVQLADTQYF
>.|TRBJ2-1|TRBV19|.
TGTGCCAGTAGTATCCAGATCCGCGGCAATGAGCAGTTCTTC
CASSIQIRGNEQFF
>TRBD2|TRBJ2-2|TRBV4-1|.
TGCGCCAGCAGCCCCGGACTAGCGGGTGCCCGCACCGGGGAGCTGTTTTTT
CASSPGLAGARTGELFF
>.|TRBJ2-2|TRBV7-8|.
TGTGCCAGCAGCTTGGAAGCGAACACCGGGGAGCTGTTTTTT
CASSLEANTGELFF
>TRBD1|TRBJ1-1|TRBV7-3|.
TGTGCCAGCAGCCTAACCGGGACAGTGAACACTGAAGCTTTCTTT
CASSLTGTVNTEAFF
>.|TRBJ2-7|TRBV30|.
TGTGCCTGCCTCGGGAGCAGCAGCTCCTACGAGCAGTACTTC
CACLGSSSSYEQYF
>.|TRBJ2-3|TRBV30|.
TGTGCCTGGAGTGTACCCGGGACTGCGCAGTATTTT
CAWSVPGTAQYF
>.|TRBJ2-5|TRBV15|few
TGTGCCACCAGCAGAGATCAAGAGGGGTGGTTGACCCAGTACTTC
CATSRDQEGWLTQYF
>TRBD2|TRBJ2-3|TRBV5-6|.
TGTGCCAGCAGCAAACGCGGGGGGGTGGCAGATACGCAGTATTTT
CASSKRGGVADTQYF
>TRBD2|TRBJ2-2|TRBV18|.
TGTGCCAGCTCCCTCGGGGGACTAGCGGGATCCGGGGAGCTGTTTTTT
CASSLGGLAGSGELFF
>.|TRBJ2-2|TRBV11-1|.
TGTGCCAGCAGCTTAGCGGTAGGGGCCGGGGAGCTGTTTTTT
CASSLAVGAGELFF
>.|TRBJ2-7|TRBV4-1|.
TGCGCCAGCAGAGGGGACACCTCCTACGAGCAGTACTTC
CASRGDTSYEQYF
>.|TRBJ2-2|TRBV28|.
TGTGCCAGCACCGGCAGCCCGAACACCGGGGAGCTGTTTTTT
CASTGSPNTGELFF
>.|TRBJ2-7|TRBV9|once
TGTGCCAGCAGCGTAGGAGACAGACCTTACGAGCAGTACTTC
CASSVGDRPYEQYF